This entry lists 9 T cell receptor beta chains sequenced from one sample in a study of blood T cell repertoires in COVID-19. The data were produced by immunoSEQ multiplex PCR, yet TCRdb's version contains in-frame clones alone and is incomplete. The sample carries 150,000 to 200,000 clones, roughly 87% recorded once. Sequences were obtained from peripheral blood. The receptors shown here come from a woman aged 70 to 79 with acute or convalescent COVID-19.

This chain links TRBV7-9 with TRBJ1-2, with TRBD1 matching 9 bases. J was trimmed by 2 bases and V by 0 bases; bases with no gene match: 7. The germline gives CDR1 SEHNR, CDR2 FQNEAQ (reference sequence). The CDR3 runs to 17 residues. As DNA, the CDR3 is TGTGCCAGCAGCTTAGCCGGGACAGGGCAGATGAACTATGGCTACACCTTC. Translated, it gives CASSLAGTGQMNYGYTF.

This CDR3 is CASSLGGQGFAYEQYF. CDR3 bases: TGTGCCAGCAGCTTAGGGGGACAGGGTTTCGCCTACGAGCAGTACTTC. The chain has TRBV7-6 and TRBJ2-7; 9 nucleotides line up with TRBD1. Germline V gene lookup returns CDR1 SGHVS and CDR2 FNYEAQ. The CDR3 extends over 16 amino acids. Trimming at V came to 1 base and at J to 2 bases, leaving 6 bases not matched to a gene.

The chain uses TRBV14 and TRBJ2-3; the match to TRBD1 covers 8 bases. The V segment lost 8 bases and the J segment 3 bases; nucleotides outside the gene matches: 10. CDR1 and CDR2 (germline): SGHDN, FVKESK. The CDR3 spans 15 residues. The CDR3 DNA reads TGTGCCAGCGCATTCAGGGGGCGCGGAACAGATACGCAGTATTTT. Amino acid sequence: CASAFRGRGTDTQYF.

The CDR3 nucleotides read TGTGCCAGCAGTATAGGGACAGGGTCTGGAAACACCATATATTTT. This sequence encodes CASSIGTGSGNTIYF. The rearrangement links TRBV3-1 (or the pseudogene TRBV3-2) to TRBJ1-3; 9 bases map to TRBD1. This CDR3 spans 15 amino acids. V dropped 6 bases and J dropped 1; count of bases not matched to a gene: 4. Germline V gene lookup returns CDR1 LGHDT and CDR2 YNNKEL (reference sequence).

The V and J genes are TRBV25-1 and TRBJ1-1; D remains ambiguous. Trimming pared 3 bases from V and 1 base from J, leaving 12 bases between. The CDR3 consists of 15 residues. Germline loops: CDR1 MGHDK, CDR2 SYGVNS. This CDR3 reads CASSDLGRGNTEAFF. In DNA form, the CDR3 reads TGTGCCAGCAGTGATTTGGGGAGAGGGAACACTGAAGCTTTCTTT.

The CDR3 protein is CASSMPQRATNEKLFF. In nucleotides, the CDR3 is TGTGCCAGTAGTATGCCCCAACGCGCAACTAATGAAAAACTGTTTTTT. V and J are TRBV19 and TRBJ1-4; no clear D. Germline V gene data show CDR1 as LNHDA and CDR2 as SQIVND (reference sequence). The CDR3 covers 16 residues. V lost 3 bases, J lost 0 bases, and 11 bases lay in between.

The J gene is TRBJ1-4, the V gene TRBV5-4; no clear D gene. The CDR3 totals 15 residues. The V and J ends lost 5 bases and 3 bases respectively, with 14 bases between them. Germline CDR1 SGHNT, CDR2 YYREEE (reference sequence). CDR3 amino acids: CASSIDPGSNEKLFF. The CDR3 DNA reads TGTGCCAGCAGTATAGACCCGGGATCTAATGAAAAACTGTTTTTT. Full variable domain (rest looked up from reference TRBV5-4 and TRBJ1-4): ETGVTQSPTHLIKTRGQQVTLRCSSQSGHNTVSWYQQALGQGPQFIFQYYREEENGRGNFPPRFSGLQFPNYSSELNVNALELDDSALYLCASSIDPGSNEKLFFGSGTQLSVL.

The chain couples TRBV7-8 to TRBJ1-2, with TRBD1 matching over 10 bases. Germline V gene lookup returns CDR1 SGHVS and CDR2 FQNEAQ. The CDR3 runs 17 residues. The junction had 12 bases not matched to a gene; V was cut back by 5 bases and J by 3 bases. CDR3 nucleotide sequence: TGTGCCAGCAGCCCAGACAGGGGGCGCCGAATCCACTATGGCTACACCTTC. Translation gives CASSPDRGRRIHYGYTF.

The rearrangement uses TRBV11-2 and TRBJ1-2; 9 bases map to TRBD1. This CDR3 has 16 residues. Germline loops: CDR1 SGHAT, CDR2 FQNNGV. Trimming at V came to 3 bases and at J to 3 bases, leaving 8 bases not matched to a gene. CDR3 residues: CASSFTGQGGDYGYTF. The DNA of the CDR3 is TGTGCCAGCAGCTTTACGGGACAGGGAGGCGACTATGGCTACACCTTC.